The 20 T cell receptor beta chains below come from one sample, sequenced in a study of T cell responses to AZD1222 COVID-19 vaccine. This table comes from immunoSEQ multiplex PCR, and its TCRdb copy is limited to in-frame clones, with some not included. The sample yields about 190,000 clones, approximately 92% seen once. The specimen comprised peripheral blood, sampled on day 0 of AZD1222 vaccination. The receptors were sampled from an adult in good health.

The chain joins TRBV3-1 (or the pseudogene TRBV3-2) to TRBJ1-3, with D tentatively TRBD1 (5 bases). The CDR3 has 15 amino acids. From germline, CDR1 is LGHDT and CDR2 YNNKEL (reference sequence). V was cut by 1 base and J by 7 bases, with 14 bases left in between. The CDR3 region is CASSQGSGMKNTIYF. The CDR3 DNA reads TGTGCCAGCAGCCAAGGCTCAGGGATGAAGAACACCATATATTTT.

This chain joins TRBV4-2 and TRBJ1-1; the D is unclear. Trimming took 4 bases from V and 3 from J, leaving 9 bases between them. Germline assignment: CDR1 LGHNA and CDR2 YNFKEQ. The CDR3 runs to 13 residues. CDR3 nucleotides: TGTGCCAGCAGCCCGTACAGAGACACTGAAGCTTTCTTT. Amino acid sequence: CASSPYRDTEAFF.

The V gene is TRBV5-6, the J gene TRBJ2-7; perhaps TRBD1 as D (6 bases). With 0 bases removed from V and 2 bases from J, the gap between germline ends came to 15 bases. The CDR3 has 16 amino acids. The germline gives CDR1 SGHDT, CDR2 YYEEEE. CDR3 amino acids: CASSLAGQGIPYEQYF. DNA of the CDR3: TGTGCCAGCAGCTTGGCAGGTCAGGGGATACCCTACGAGCAGTACTTC.

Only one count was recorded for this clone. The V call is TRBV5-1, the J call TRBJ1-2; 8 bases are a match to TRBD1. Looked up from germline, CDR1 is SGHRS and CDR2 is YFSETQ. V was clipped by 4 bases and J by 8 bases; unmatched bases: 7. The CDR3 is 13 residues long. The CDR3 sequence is CASSQPDRDGYTF. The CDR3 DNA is TGCGCCAGCAGCCAACCGGACAGGGACGGCTACACCTTC.

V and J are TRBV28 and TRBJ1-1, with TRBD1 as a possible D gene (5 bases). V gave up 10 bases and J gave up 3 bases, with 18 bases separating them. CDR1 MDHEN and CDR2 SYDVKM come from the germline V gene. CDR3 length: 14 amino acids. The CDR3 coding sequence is TGTGCCACCCAGAATGGGCAGGGCGACACTGAAGCTTTCTTT. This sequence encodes CATQNGQGDTEAFF.

Here the CDR3 reads CASSANLGGSYEQYF. The CDR3 nucleotides read TGTGCCAGCAGCGCCAATTTAGGGGGCTCCTACGAGCAGTACTTC. V and J are TRBV9 and TRBJ2-7; possible D gene TRBD1, 6 bases. The CDR3 has 15 amino acids. V was cut by 3 bases and J by 0 bases, with 13 bases left in between. CDR1 SGDLS and CDR2 YYNGEE come from the germline V gene.

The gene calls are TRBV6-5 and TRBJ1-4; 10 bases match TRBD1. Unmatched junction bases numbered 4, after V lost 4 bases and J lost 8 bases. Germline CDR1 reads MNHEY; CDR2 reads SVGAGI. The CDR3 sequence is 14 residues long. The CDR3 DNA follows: TGTGCCAGCAGTTTACGACAGGGGGCGGAAAAACTGTTTTTT. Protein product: CASSLRQGAEKLFF.

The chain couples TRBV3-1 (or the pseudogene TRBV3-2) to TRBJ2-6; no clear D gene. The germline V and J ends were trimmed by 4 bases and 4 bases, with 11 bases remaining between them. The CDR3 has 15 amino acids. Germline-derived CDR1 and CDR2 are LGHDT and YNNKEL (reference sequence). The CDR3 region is CASSPRVAGANVLTF. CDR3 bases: TGTGCCAGCAGCCCCCGGGTAGCCGGGGCCAACGTCCTGACTTTC.

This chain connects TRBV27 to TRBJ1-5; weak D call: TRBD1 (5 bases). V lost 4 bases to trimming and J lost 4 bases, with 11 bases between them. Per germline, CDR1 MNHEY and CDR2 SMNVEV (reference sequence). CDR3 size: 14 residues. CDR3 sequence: CASSWGEGNQPQHF. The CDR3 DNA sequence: TGTGCCAGCAGTTGGGGGGAGGGGAATCAGCCCCAGCATTTT.

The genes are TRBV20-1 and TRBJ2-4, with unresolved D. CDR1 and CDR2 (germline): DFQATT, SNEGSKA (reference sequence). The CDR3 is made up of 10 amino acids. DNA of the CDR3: TGCAGCTCCTGGAGAAACATTCAGTACTTC. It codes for CSSWRNIQYF.

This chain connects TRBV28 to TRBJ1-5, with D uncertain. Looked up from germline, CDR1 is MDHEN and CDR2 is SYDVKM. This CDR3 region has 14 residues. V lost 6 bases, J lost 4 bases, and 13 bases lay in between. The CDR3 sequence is CASSGVGINQPQHF. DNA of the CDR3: TGTGCCAGCAGCGGGGTGGGGATTAATCAGCCCCAGCATTTT.

In DNA form, the CDR3 reads TGTGCCAGTATGACAGGGGTGGGTTCACCCCTCCACTTT. It is translated as CASMTGVGSPLHF. The chain employs TRBV19 and TRBJ1-6; 8 nucleotides agree with TRBD1. CDR3 length: 13 residues. Trimming at V came to 7 bases and at J to 9 bases, leaving 5 bases not matched to a gene. Per the germline V gene, CDR1 is LNHDA and CDR2 is SQIVND (reference sequence). The full variable domain, in which reference TRBV19 and TRBJ1-6 provide the parts outside the CDR3, is DGGITQSPKYLFRKEGQNVTLSCEQNLNHDAMYWYRQDPGQGLRLIYYSQIVNDFQKGDIAEGYSVSREKKESFPLTVTSAQKNPTAFYLCASMTGVGSPLHFGNGTRLTVT.

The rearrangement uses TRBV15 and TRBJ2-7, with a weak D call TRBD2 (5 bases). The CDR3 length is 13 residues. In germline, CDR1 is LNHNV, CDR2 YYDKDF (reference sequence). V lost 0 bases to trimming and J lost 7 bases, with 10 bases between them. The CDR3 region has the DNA TGTGCCACCAGCAGAGATAAGCCGGGGGAGCAGTACTTC. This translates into CATSRDKPGEQYF.

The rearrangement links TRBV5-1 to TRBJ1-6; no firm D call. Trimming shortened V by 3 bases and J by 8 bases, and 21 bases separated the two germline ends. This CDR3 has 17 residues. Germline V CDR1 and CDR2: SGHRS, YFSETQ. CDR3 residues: CASSWDQSFSTDSPLHF. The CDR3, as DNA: TGCGCCAGCAGCTGGGATCAGAGTTTCAGTACCGATTCACCCCTCCACTTT.

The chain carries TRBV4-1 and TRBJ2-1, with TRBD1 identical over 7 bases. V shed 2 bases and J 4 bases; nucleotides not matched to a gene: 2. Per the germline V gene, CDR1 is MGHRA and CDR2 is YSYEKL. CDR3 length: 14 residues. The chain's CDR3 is CASSQTGAYNEQFF. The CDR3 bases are TGCGCCAGCAGCCAAACAGGGGCTTACAATGAGCAGTTCTTC.

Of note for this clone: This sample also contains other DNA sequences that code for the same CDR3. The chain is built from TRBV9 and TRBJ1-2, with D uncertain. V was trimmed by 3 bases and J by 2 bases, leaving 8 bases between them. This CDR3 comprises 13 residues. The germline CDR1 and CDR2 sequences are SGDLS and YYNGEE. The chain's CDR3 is CASSGGRNYGYTF. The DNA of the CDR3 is TGTGCCAGCAGCGGCGGCCGAAACTATGGCTACACCTTC.

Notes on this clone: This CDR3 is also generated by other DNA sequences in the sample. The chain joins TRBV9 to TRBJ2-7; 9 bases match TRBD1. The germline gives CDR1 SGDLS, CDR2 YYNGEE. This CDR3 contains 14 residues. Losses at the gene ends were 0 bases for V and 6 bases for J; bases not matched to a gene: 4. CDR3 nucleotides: TGTGCCAGCAGCGTAGCCGACAGGGGGGGCGAGCAGTACTTC. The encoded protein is CASSVADRGGEQYF.

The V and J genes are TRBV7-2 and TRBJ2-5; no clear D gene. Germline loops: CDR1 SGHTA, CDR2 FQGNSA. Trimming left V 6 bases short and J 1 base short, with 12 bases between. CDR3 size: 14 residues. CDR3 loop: CASSSVAVQETQYF. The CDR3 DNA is TGTGCCAGCAGTTCGGTTGCGGTCCAAGAGACCCAGTACTTC.

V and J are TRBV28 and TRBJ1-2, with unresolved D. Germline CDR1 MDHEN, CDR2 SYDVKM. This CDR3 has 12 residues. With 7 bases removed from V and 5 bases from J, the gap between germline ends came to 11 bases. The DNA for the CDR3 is TGTGCCAGCAAGTACGGAAATTATGGCTACACCTTC. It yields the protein CASKYGNYGYTF.

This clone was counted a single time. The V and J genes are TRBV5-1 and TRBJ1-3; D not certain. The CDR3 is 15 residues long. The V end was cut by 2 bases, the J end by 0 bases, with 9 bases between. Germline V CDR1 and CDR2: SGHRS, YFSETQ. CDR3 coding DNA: TGCGCCAGCAGCTTTGGGCAGAACTCTGGAAACACCATATATTTT. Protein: CASSFGQNSGNTIYF.